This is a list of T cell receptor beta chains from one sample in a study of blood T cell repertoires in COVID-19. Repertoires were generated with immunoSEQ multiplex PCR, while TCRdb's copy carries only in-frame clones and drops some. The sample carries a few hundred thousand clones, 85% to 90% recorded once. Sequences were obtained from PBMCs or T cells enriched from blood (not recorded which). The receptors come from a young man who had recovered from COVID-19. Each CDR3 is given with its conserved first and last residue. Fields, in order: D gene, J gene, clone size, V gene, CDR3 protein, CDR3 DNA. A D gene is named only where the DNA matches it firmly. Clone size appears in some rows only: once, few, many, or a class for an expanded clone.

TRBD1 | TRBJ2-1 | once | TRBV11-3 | CASSLGGQSSYNEQFF | TGTGCCAGCAGCTTAGGGGGACAGAGCTCCTACAATGAGCAGTTCTTC
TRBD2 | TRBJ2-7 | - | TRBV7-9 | CASSAGGTYEQYF | TGTGCCAGCAGCGCGGGGGGGACCTACGAGCAGTACTTC
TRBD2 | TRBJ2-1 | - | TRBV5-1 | CASSLTPGLAGAGEQFF | TGCGCCAGCAGCCTAACCCCGGGACTAGCGGGAGCGGGGGAGCAGTTCTTC
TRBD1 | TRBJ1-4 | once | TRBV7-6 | CASSLTWTGRTNEKLFF | TGTGCCAGCAGCTTAACCTGGACAGGGCGAACTAATGAAAAACTGTTTTTT
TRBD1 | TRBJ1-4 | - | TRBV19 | CASSQPGQRVTNEKLFF | TGTGCCAGTAGCCAACCGGGACAGCGGGTAACTAATGAAAAACTGTTTTTT
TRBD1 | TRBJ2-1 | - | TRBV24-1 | CATSGVSGTGGYEQFF | TGTGCCACCAGTGGAGTCTCCGGGACAGGGGGTTATGAGCAGTTCTTC
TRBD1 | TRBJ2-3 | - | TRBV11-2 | CASSSSGTGKDTQYF | TGTGCCAGCAGCTCATCCGGGACAGGGAAGGATACGCAGTATTTT
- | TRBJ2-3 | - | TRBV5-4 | CASSLAGVSTDTQYF | TGTGCCAGCAGCTTGGCCGGGGTAAGCACAGATACGCAGTATTTT
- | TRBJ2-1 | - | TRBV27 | CASSLEGSNEQFF | TGTGCCAGCAGTTTAGAAGGGAGTAATGAGCAGTTCTTC
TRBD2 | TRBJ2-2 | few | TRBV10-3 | CAIRQTSGKNTGELFF | TGTGCCATCAGGCAGACTAGCGGGAAGAACACCGGGGAGCTGTTTTTT
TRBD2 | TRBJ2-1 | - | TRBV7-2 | CASSHRLAGVGNEQFF | TGTGCCAGCAGCCACCGTCTAGCGGGGGTTGGGAATGAGCAGTTCTTC
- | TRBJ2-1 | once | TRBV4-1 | CASSHGRASKNEQFF | TGCGCCAGCAGCCATGGGCGAGCTAGCAAGAATGAGCAGTTCTTC
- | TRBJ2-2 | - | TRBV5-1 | CASSSRITNTGELFF | TGCGCCAGCAGCTCCAGAATCACAAACACCGGGGAGCTGTTTTTT
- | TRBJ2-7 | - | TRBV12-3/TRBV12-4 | CASSLRGIYEQYF | TGTGCCAGCAGTTTGCGGGGAATTTACGAGCAGTACTTC
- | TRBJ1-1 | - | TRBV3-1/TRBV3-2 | CASSQGRVLNTEAFF | TGTGCCAGCAGCCAAGGGAGGGTTTTGAACACTGAAGCTTTCTTT
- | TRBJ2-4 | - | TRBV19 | CASSALGGLAKNIQYF | TGTGCCAGTAGTGCCCTCGGGGGTTTAGCCAAAAACATTCAGTACTTC
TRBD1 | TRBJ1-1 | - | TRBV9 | CASSVGQGHTEAFF | TGTGCCAGCAGCGTAGGACAGGGGCACACTGAAGCTTTCTTT
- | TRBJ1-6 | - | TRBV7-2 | CASSLGGQAARNSPLHF | TGTGCCAGCAGCTTAGGGGGACAAGCGGCCCGTAATTCACCCCTCCACTTT
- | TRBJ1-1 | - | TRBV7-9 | CASSPSMGGPISGEAFF | TGTGCCAGCAGCCCGAGTATGGGGGGACCGATCTCAGGTGAAGCTTTCTTT
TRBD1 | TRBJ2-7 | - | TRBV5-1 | CASSYAGTVYEQYF | TGCGCCAGCAGCTACGCCGGGACAGTCTACGAGCAGTACTTC
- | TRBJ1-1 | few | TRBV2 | CASIWDAGELNTEAFF | TGTGCCAGCATCTGGGACGCAGGGGAATTGAACACTGAAGCTTTCTTT
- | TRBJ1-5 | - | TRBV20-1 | CSASLKRVDDNQPQHF | TGCAGTGCTAGTCTTAAGAGGGTTGACGACAATCAGCCCCAGCATTTT
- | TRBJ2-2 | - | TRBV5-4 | CASSLAETGELFF | TGTGCCAGCAGCCTGGCGGAGACCGGGGAGCTGTTTTTT
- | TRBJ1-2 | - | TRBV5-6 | CASSFTLEGGWTF | TGTGCCAGCAGCTTCACCCTGGAGGGAGGTTGGACCTTC
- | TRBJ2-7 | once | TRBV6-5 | CASSYIGSYEQYF | TGTGCCAGCAGTTATATCGGGAGCTACGAGCAGTACTTC
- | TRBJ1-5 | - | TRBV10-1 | CASSDGGPYSNQPQHF | TGCGCCAGCAGTGATGGAGGGCCCTATAGCAATCAGCCCCAGCATTTT
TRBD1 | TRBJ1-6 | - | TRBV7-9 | CASRPTGESSYNSPLHF | TGTGCCAGCAGGCCAACAGGGGAAAGCTCCTATAATTCACCCCTCCACTTT
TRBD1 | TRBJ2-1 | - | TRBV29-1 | CSVGDRPYNEQFF | TGCAGCGTTGGGGACAGGCCCTACAATGAGCAGTTCTTC
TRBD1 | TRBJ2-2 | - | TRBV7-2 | CASSLNRGSTGELFF | TGTGCCAGCAGCTTAAACAGGGGAAGCACCGGGGAGCTGTTTTTT
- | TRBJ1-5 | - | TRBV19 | CASSIADNQPQHF | TGTGCCAGTAGTATAGCAGACAATCAGCCCCAGCATTTT
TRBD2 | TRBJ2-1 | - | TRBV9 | CASSAGLVNEQFF | TGTGCCAGCAGCGCGGGACTAGTCAATGAGCAGTTCTTC
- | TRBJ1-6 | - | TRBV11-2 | CASSLFGRGEVGYERSF | TGTGCCAGCAGCTTGTTCGGAAGAGGGGAGGTGGGTTACGAGCGCTCCTTT
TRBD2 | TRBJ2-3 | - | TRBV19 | CASSIGEGITDTQYF | TGTGCCAGTAGTATTGGGGAGGGGATCACAGATACGCAGTATTTT
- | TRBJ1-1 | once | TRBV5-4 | CASSLARVGSTEAFF | TGTGCCAGCAGCTTAGCTAGGGTGGGGAGCACTGAAGCTTTCTTT
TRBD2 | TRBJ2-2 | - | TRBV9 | CASNTDLFPGLDSGELFF | TGTGCCAGCAACACCGACCTGTTCCCGGGACTAGATTCCGGGGAGCTGTTTTTT
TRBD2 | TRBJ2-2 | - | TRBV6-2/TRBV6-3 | CASSIAGGVLTGELFF | TGTGCCAGCAGTATAGCGGGAGGGGTCCTCACCGGGGAGCTGTTTTTT
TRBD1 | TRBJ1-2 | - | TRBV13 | CASSLGGTGTYGYTF | TGTGCCAGCAGCTTAGGCGGGACAGGAACTTATGGCTACACCTTC
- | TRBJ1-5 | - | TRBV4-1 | CASSQESAGYSNQPQHF | TGCGCCAGCAGCCAAGAATCCGCGGGTTATAGCAATCAGCCCCAGCATTTT
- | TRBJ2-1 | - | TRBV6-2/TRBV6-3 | CASSYREPPEEQFF | TGTGCCAGCAGTTACAGGGAGCCCCCAGAGGAGCAGTTCTTC
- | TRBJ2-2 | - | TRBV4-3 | CASSQESGVTNTGELFF | TGCGCCAGCAGCCAAGAATCCGGGGTCACGAACACCGGGGAGCTGTTTTTT
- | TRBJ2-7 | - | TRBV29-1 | CSHISYEQYF | TGCAGCCACATTTCCTACGAGCAGTACTTC
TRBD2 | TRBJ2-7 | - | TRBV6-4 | CASSVMETSGGGEQYF | TGTGCCAGCAGTGTAATGGAGACTAGCGGCGGAGGAGAGCAGTACTTC
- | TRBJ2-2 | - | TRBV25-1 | CASSEYDRPNTGELFF | TGTGCCAGCAGTGAATATGACAGGCCGAACACCGGGGAGCTGTTTTTT
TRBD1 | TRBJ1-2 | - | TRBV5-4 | CASSRTGRSGDYGYTF | TGTGCCAGCAGCCGGACAGGGAGGTCCGGTGACTATGGCTACACCTTC
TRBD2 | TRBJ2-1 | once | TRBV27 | CASSSLGGGGNEQFF | TGTGCCAGCAGTTCCCTCGGCGGGGGTGGAAATGAGCAGTTCTTC
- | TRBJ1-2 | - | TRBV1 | CTSSQDQGAPYGYTF | TGCACCAGCAGCCAAGATCAGGGGGCGCCCTATGGCTACACCTTC
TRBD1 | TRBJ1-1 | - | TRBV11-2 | CASRHLRGMTEAFF | TGTGCCAGCAGGCACCTCAGGGGGATGACTGAAGCTTTCTTT
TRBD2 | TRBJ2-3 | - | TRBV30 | CAWSVASGSTDTQYF | TGTGCCTGGAGCGTCGCTAGCGGGAGTACAGATACGCAGTATTTT
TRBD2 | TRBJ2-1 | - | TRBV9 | CASSIGLAGELGNEQFF | TGTGCCAGCAGCATAGGACTAGCGGGAGAATTGGGCAATGAGCAGTTCTTC
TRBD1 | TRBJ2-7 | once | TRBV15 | CATSFRDRGDEQYF | TGTGCCACCAGTTTCCGGGACAGGGGGGACGAGCAGTACTTC
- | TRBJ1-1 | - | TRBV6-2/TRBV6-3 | CASSPGHLTTEAFF | TGTGCCAGCAGTCCGGGACACCTGACCACTGAAGCTTTCTTT
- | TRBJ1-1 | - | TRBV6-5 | CASSFRGTNTEAFF | TGTGCCAGCAGTTTCAGGGGAACGAACACTGAAGCTTTCTTT
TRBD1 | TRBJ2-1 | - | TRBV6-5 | CASKSGQGVNEQFF | TGTGCCAGCAAATCGGGACAGGGGGTGAATGAGCAGTTCTTC